The sample holds one count of the clone carrying this TCR beta chain. These data belong to a study of blood T cell repertoires in COVID-19. In the study overall: Both acute and convalescent COVID-19 samples were obtained from the United States, Italy and Spain.

The assay was immunoSEQ multiplex PCR, and TCRdb's table has in-frame clones only and misses some. The sample lists fewer than 400,000 clones; approximately 88% were seen once. The CDR3 contains 11 residues. Germline V gene data show CDR1 as DFQATT and CDR2 as SNEGSKA (reference sequence). V gave up 4 bases and J gave up 6 bases, with 9 bases separating them. The receptor comes from a woman aged 18-29 years who had recovered from COVID-19. Sequenced sample: PBMCs or T cells enriched from blood (not recorded which). The chain joins TRBV20-1 to TRBJ1-2; perhaps TRBD1 as D (6 bases). CDR3 region: CSATGVDGYTF. CDR3 sequence (DNA): TGCAGTGCTACAGGGGTTGATGGCTACACCTTC.